The sequence of this TCR beta chain was determined in a study of PD-L1 blockade in urothelial cancer. For the study at large: It was at 3 weeks (second dose) and 6 weeks after treatment start that blood was analyzed.

PCRs each included synthetic TCR analog templates spiked in. Repertoires were generated with immunoSEQ multiplex PCR, while TCRdb's copy carries only in-frame clones and drops some. The table includes over 40,000 clones, approximately 78% detected once. Locally advanced or metastatic urothelial carcinoma was present in patients. Sampling of each patient yielded between 1 and 8 specimens, collected pretreatment and on-treatment. The clonotype was recovered from a man aged 65 to 85 with urothelial cancer. Sample: PBMCs, taken around atezolizumab (anti-PD-L1) treatment.

In DNA, the CDR3 is TGTGCCAGTACCTCTCAGGGGGCAGGCACTGAAGCTTTCTTT. It yields the protein CASTSQGAGTEAFF. The chain joins TRBV19 to TRBJ1-1; the match to TRBD1 covers 8 bases. The CDR3 spans 14 residues. Unmatched junction bases numbered 8, after V lost 7 bases and J lost 4 bases. Germline-derived CDR1 and CDR2 are LNHDA and SQIVND (reference sequence).